This T cell receptor beta chain is drawn from a study of cytomegalovirus exposure and HLA in healthy donors. Findings of the study overall: The study put 150 to 200 TCR beta chains on its list as cytomegalovirus-associated. The study had only CMV serostatus as immune exposure information.

The germline V gene has CDR1 SGHNT and CDR2 YENEEA. J lost 5 bases, V lost 1 base, and 10 bases had no gene match. This CDR3 region has 16 residues. Regarding this clone: Its target is unknown.

Healthy people donating bone marrow made up the donors. Researchers ran the PCR with 60 Vbeta and 13 Jbeta primers. As processed by the authors: Later, an analysis found tens of millions of unique TCR beta chains, and 10 million to 11 million of these were shared. Assay: immunoSEQ multiplex PCR; the TCRdb copy retains only in-frame clones and omits some. The DNA gave D and trimming, while V, J and clone size come from that table. This listing includes 150,000 to 200,000 clones. V and J are TRBV11-3 and TRBJ2-7, with 8 nucleotides matching TRBD1. This sequence originates from a man younger than 40 in good health and CMV-seronegative. Sequencing was performed on PBMCs. CDR3 sequence reads: CASSLVPDRGTHEQYF. The CDR3 bases are TGTGCCAGCAGCTTAGTCCCCGACAGGGGAACCCACGAGCAGTACTTC.